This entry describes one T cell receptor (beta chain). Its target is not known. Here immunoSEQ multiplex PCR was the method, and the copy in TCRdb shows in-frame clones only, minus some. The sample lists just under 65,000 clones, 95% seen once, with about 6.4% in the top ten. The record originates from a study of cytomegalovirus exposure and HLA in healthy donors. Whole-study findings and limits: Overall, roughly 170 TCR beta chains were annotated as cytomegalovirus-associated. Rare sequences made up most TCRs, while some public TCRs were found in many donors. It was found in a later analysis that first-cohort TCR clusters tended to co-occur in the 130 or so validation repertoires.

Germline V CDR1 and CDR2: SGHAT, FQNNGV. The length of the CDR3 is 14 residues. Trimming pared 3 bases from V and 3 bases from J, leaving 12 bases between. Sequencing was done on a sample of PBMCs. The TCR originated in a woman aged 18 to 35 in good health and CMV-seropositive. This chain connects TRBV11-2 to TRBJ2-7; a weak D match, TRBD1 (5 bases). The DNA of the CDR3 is TGTGCCAGCAGCTTCCACCAGGGTATCTACGAGCAGTACTTC. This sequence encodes CASSFHQGIYEQYF.